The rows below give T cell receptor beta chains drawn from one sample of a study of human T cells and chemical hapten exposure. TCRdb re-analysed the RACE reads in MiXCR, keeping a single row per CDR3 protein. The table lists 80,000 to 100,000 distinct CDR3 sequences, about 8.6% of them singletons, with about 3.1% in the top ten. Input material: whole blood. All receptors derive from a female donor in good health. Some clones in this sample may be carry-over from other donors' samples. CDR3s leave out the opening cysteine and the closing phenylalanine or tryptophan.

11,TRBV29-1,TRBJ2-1,SVESLRDNEQF
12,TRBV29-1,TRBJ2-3,SVEFGRGSYTQY
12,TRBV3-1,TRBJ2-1,ASSLETRFHEQF
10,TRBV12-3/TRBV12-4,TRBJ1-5,ASGTGNQPQH
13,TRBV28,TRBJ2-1,ASKGTGVYRNEQF
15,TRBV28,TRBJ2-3,ASSTGLAGGYTDTQY
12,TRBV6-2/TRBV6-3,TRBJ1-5,ASSYWGEAQPQH
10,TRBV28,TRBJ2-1,ASSPSATEQF
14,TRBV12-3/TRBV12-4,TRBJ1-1,ASSFRGGKYNTEAF
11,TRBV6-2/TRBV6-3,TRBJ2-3,ASRTDGTDTQY
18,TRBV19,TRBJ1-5,ASSIAAGQGAPGTKKPQH
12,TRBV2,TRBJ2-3,ASRRDRGPDTQY
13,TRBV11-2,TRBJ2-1,ASSSPGQGYNEQF
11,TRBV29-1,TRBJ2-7,SVESREAYEQY
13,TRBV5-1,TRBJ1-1,ASSLGDTRNTEAF
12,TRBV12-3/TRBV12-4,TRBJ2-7,ASSFGGSYNEQY
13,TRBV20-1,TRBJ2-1,SASGGATSYNEQF